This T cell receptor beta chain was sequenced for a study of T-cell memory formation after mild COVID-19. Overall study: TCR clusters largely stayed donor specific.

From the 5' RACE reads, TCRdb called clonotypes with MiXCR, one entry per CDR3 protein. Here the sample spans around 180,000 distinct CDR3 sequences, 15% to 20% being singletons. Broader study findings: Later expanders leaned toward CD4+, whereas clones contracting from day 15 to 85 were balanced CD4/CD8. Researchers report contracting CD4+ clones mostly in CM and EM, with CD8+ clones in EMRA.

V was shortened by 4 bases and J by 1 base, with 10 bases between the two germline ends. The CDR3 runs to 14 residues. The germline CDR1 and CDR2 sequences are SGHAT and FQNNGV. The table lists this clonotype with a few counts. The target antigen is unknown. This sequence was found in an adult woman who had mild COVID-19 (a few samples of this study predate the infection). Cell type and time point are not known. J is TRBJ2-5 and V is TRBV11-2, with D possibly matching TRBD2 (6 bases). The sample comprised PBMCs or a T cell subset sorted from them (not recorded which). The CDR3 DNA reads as TGTGCCAGCAGCTGGGTGGGGGGCCAAGAGACCCAGTACTTC. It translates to CASSWVGGQETQYF.